These 25 T cell receptor beta chains were all obtained from the same sample, sequenced in a study of cytotoxic CD8 clonotypes in ibrutinib-treated CLL. Method: immunoSEQ multiplex PCR; TCRdb's copy keeps in-frame clones and lacks some. The sample holds about 300,000 clones; roughly 76% are singletons and the top ten take 5.6%. The sample consisted of PBMCs, taken at disease progression, from a patient treated with ibrutinib. The receptors originated from a human donor with chronic lymphocytic leukemia.

This clone appeared once. V usage is TRBV5-4 and J usage is TRBJ2-2; 10 bases agree with TRBD1. The CDR3 sequence is 16 residues long. After removal of 3 bases from V and 6 bases from J, the junction contained 8 bases not matched to a gene. Per germline, CDR1 SGHNT and CDR2 YYREEE (reference sequence). For the CDR3, the DNA is TGTGCCAGCAGCTCCGGGGACAGGGGAGGAGCCGGGGAGCTGTTTTTT. Its translation: CASSSGDRGGAGELFF.

The gene calls are TRBV5-1 and TRBJ2-7, with D possibly being TRBD2 (5 bases). This CDR3 comprises 15 residues. The V end was cut by 0 bases, the J end by 4 bases, with 14 bases between. CDR1 is SGHRS, CDR2 YFSETQ, per germline. CDR3 nucleotide sequence: TGCGCCAGCAGCTTGGGAGGGTTTCCCCCGTACGAGCAGTACTTC. This translates into CASSLGGFPPYEQYF. The whole variable domain, remainder taken from reference TRBV5-1 and TRBJ2-7, is KAGVTQTPRYLIKTRGQQVTLSCSPISGHRSVSWYQQTPGQGLQFLFEYFSETQRNKGNFPGRFSGRQFSNSRSEMNVSTLELGDSALYLCASSLGGFPPYEQYFGPGTRLTVT.

The chain uses TRBV11-2 and TRBJ2-3; no firm D call. Germline V CDR1 and CDR2: SGHAT, FQNNGV. The CDR3 extends over 12 amino acids. The V end was cut by 2 bases, the J end by 2 bases, with 2 bases between. The CDR3 protein is CASSLITDTQYF. In nucleotides, the CDR3 is TGTGCCAGCAGCTTAATCACAGATACGCAGTATTTT.

The chain combines TRBV2 with TRBJ2-7, with TRBD1 matching 7 bases. The trim removed 4 bases at V and 6 bases at J, leaving 3 bases unmatched. The CDR3 consists of 12 residues. The V gene's germline CDR1 is SNHLY and CDR2 FYNNEI. The CDR3 spells CASSGQGVEQYF. The CDR3 DNA is TGTGCCAGCAGTGGACAGGGTGTCGAGCAGTACTTC.

V gene TRBV7-6 combines with J gene TRBJ1-3; the D is unclear. From germline, CDR1 is SGHVS and CDR2 FNYEAQ. V was pared by 5 bases and J by 2 bases, with 10 bases between. The CDR3 is 14 residues long. CDR3 sequence (DNA): TGTGCCAGCAGCGCCGGCGGGGCTGGAAACACCATATATTTT. As protein: CASSAGGAGNTIYF.

CDR3 protein: CASSGSGRPQETQYF. As DNA, the CDR3 is TGTGCCAGCAGTGGTAGCGGGAGACCCCAAGAGACCCAGTACTTC. The chain links TRBV6-1 to TRBJ2-5, with TRBD2 matching 9 bases. The CDR3 has 15 residues. After removal of 4 bases from V and 1 base from J, the junction contained 4 bases not matched to a gene. CDR1 and CDR2 from the germline V gene are MNHNS and SASEGT.

The rearrangement links TRBV27 to TRBJ2-2, with D uncertain. Trimming cost V 7 bases and J 7 bases, with 13 bases left between them. The CDR3 is 13 amino acids. CDR1 MNHEY and CDR2 SMNVEV come from the germline V gene (reference sequence). The CDR3 DNA reads TGTGCCAGCAAAGCCAGGTGGGGCGGGGAGCTGTTTTTT. This encodes CASKARWGGELFF.

This clone was picked up a small number of times. Distinct nucleotide sequences in the sample also encode this CDR3. The rearrangement links TRBV29-1 to TRBJ2-3, with D unresolved. The CDR3 sequence is 10 residues long. Germline V gene lookup returns CDR1 SQVTM and CDR2 ANQGSEA. Deletions cut 4 bases from V and 4 bases from J, with 3 bases between. CDR3 nucleotides: TGCAGCGTTGTTGCAGATACGCAGTATTTT. It translates to CSVVADTQYF.

The rearrangement links TRBV4-3 to TRBJ2-7, with 8 nucleotides matching TRBD1. The CDR3 consists of 15 residues. V shed 0 bases, J shed 4 bases, and the junction held 5 bases outside the gene matches. CDR1 and CDR2 from the germline V gene are LGHNA and YSLEER. CDR3 DNA: TGCGCCAGCAGCCAAGAAAGCAGGGGGCAATACGAGCAGTACTTC. Encoded protein: CASSQESRGQYEQYF.

The DNA for the CDR3 is TGTGCCAGCAGCTTAGAAGGGCGGGAGGGCCTCTACAATGAGCAGTTCTTC. Translated, it gives CASSLEGREGLYNEQFF. The chain joins TRBV11-2 to TRBJ2-1; 9 bases are shared with TRBD2. The CDR3 is 17 amino acids. Trimming took 0 bases from V and 3 from J; bases not matched to a gene: 6. Germline V gives CDR1 SGHAT, CDR2 FQNNGV.

The genes are TRBV5-4 and TRBJ2-1, with TRBD2 matching 9 bases. This CDR3 comprises 16 residues. The J segment lost 8 bases and the V segment lost 1 base, leaving 10 bases of the junction unmatched. The germline CDR1 and CDR2 sequences are SGHNT and YYREEE (reference sequence). The CDR3 nucleotides read TGTGCCAGCAGCTTGCCGACCCCTAGCGGGATTCATGAGCAGTTCTTC. Its translation: CASSLPTPSGIHEQFF. Together with reference TRBV5-4 and TRBJ2-1, the CDR3 gives the full variable domain: ETGVTQSPTHLIKTRGQQVTLRCSSQSGHNTVSWYQQALGQGPQFIFQYYREEENGRGNFPPRFSGLQFPNYSSELNVNALELDDSALYLCASSLPTPSGIHEQFFGPGTRLTVL.

V gene TRBV11-3 combines with J gene TRBJ2-7, with D perhaps TRBD1 (6 bases). The CDR3 contains 12 residues. Germline-derived CDR1 and CDR2 are SGHNT and YENEEA. V was pared by 5 bases and J by 5 bases, with 10 bases between. The CDR3, as DNA: TGTGCCAGCAGCCTCAGACAGGACGAGCAGTACTTC. This translates into CASSLRQDEQYF.

As regards this clone: Other DNA variants within this sample encode the same CDR3. The rearrangement joins TRBV27 to TRBJ2-7; D is unresolved. CDR3 length equals 13 residues. The ends were cut back, 5 bases at V and 3 bases at J, with 11 bases in the middle. CDR1 and CDR2 from the germline V gene are MNHEY and SMNVEV (reference sequence). As DNA, the CDR3 is TGTGCCAGCAGTCTCGGGCCAAGCTACGAGCAGTACTTC. The encoded protein is CASSLGPSYEQYF.

The chain combines TRBV29-1 with TRBJ2-7; 12 positions agree with TRBD1. Germline values: CDR1 SQVTM, CDR2 ANQGSEA. Trimming took 6 bases from V and 2 from J; bases not matched to a gene: 5. The CDR3 sequence is 14 residues long. The CDR3 DNA reads as TGCAGCGTCGCTTGGGACAGGGGGCCCTACGAGCAGTACTTC. Its protein is CSVAWDRGPYEQYF.

This sequence joins TRBV5-1 and TRBJ2-3; a weak D match, TRBD1 (5 bases). V dropped 1 base and J dropped 5 bases, with 14 bases sitting between them. Germline assignment: CDR1 SGHRS and CDR2 YFSETQ. The CDR3 has 15 amino acids. CDR3 sequence (DNA): TGCGCCAGCAGCTTGTTAACAGGATTCTTAGATACGCAGTATTTT. This translates into CASSLLTGFLDTQYF.

The V and J genes are TRBV10-3 and TRBJ2-1, with D perhaps matching TRBD2 (5 bases). CDR1 and CDR2 from the germline V gene are ENHRY and SYGVKD. This CDR3 contains 14 residues. V was clipped by 3 bases and J by 10 bases, with 16 bases between them. The DNA of the CDR3 is TGTGCCATCAGTGATGGGAGATCCTACGGCGAGCAGTTCTTC. It is translated as CAISDGRSYGEQFF.

The CDR3 loop reads CASSLSISGYEQYF. CDR3 nucleotide sequence: TGTGCCAGCAGTTTATCCATAAGTGGCTACGAGCAGTACTTC. The chain combines TRBV27 with TRBJ2-7; the D is unclear. Germline-derived CDR1 and CDR2 are MNHEY and SMNVEV (reference sequence). The CDR3 length is 14 residues. V was cut by 0 bases and J by 3 bases, with 9 bases left in between.

In its sample, this clone was seen a few times. V usage is TRBV10-3 and J usage is TRBJ1-1; D not resolved. V was pared by 4 bases and J by 7 bases, with 13 bases between. The CDR3 has 13 residues. Germline loops: CDR1 ENHRY, CDR2 SYGVKD. Written as DNA, the CDR3 is TGTGCCATCAGTGTATTAGTACGCGGTGAAGCTTTCTTT. As protein: CAISVLVRGEAFF.

The V call is TRBV5-6, the J call TRBJ2-7; D unresolved. The CDR3 contains 14 residues. CDR1 is SGHDT, CDR2 YYEEEE, per germline. Trimming pared 0 bases from V and 4 bases from J, leaving 11 bases between. The chain's CDR3 is CASSLGHSIYEQYF. CDR3 nucleotides: TGTGCCAGCAGCTTGGGGCATAGCATTTACGAGCAGTACTTC.

This clone has just a few counts. The V call is TRBV7-3, the J call TRBJ2-3, with 10 bases aligning to TRBD2. This CDR3 region has 17 residues. J gave up 2 bases and V 0 bases, and 5 bases lay outside the gene matches. Per the germline V gene, CDR1 is SGHTA and CDR2 is FQGTGA. The CDR3 DNA reads as TGTGCCAGCAGCTTAACAGCGGGAGGGAAGATCACAGATACGCAGTATTTT. As protein: CASSLTAGGKITDTQYF.

The chain has TRBV7-3 and TRBJ2-1; D gene ambiguous. The germline V gene encodes CDR1 SGHTA and CDR2 FQGTGA. V gave up 1 base and J gave up 8 bases, with 9 bases separating them. The CDR3 totals 13 residues. CDR3 coding DNA: TGTGCCAGCAGCTTAATTTCCCTGGATGAGCAGTTCTTC. Amino acids: CASSLISLDEQFF.

The V and J genes are TRBV7-8 and TRBJ2-3; D is uncertain. The germline V gene has CDR1 SGHVS and CDR2 FQNEAQ. The CDR3 is 14 residues long. Trimming removed 7 bases from V and 4 bases from J, with 15 bases in between. The CDR3 DNA sequence: TGTGCCAGCACCTCGAGGCTTAGGGCAGATACGCAGTATTTT. The encoded protein is CASTSRLRADTQYF.

The chain has TRBV7-9 and TRBJ2-5; D remains unclear. Trimming took 2 bases from V and 5 from J, leaving 6 bases between them. Germline values: CDR1 SEHNR, CDR2 FQNEAQ (reference sequence). CDR3 length equals 12 residues. The DNA of the CDR3 is TGTGCCAGCAGCTTAAAACGGGAGACCCAGTACTTC. Translated, it gives CASSLKRETQYF. Looking up the rest from reference TRBV7-9 and TRBJ2-5 gives the full variable domain: DTGVSQNPRHKITKRGQNVTFRCDPISEHNRLYWYRQTLGQGPEFLTYFQNEAQLEKSRLLSDRFSAERPKGSFSTLEIQRTEQGDSAMYLCASSLKRETQYFGPGTRLLVL.

V and J are TRBV7-6 and TRBJ1-1, with D maybe TRBD1 (6 bases). Between the trimmed V and J ends, which lost 1 base and 1 base, there was a span of 22 bases. Germline CDR1 and CDR2: SGHVS and FNYEAQ. This CDR3 is built from 19 residues. The CDR3 DNA reads as TGTGCCAGCAGCTTAGGCTCTCGGACAGCTTCACACAGGAACACTGAAGCTTTCTTT. Translated, it gives CASSLGSRTASHRNTEAFF.

The chain employs TRBV5-1 and TRBJ2-7, with 9 bases aligning to TRBD2. The CDR3 loop spans 16 amino acids. Germline CDR1 and CDR2: SGHRS and YFSETQ. V was clipped by 0 bases and J by 3 bases; unmatched bases: 7. The CDR3 is CASSLGWTSDLYEQYF. CDR3 sequence (DNA): TGCGCCAGCAGCTTGGGATGGACTAGCGACCTCTACGAGCAGTACTTC. Full variable domain (rest looked up from reference TRBV5-1 and TRBJ2-7): KAGVTQTPRYLIKTRGQQVTLSCSPISGHRSVSWYQQTPGQGLQFLFEYFSETQRNKGNFPGRFSGRQFSNSRSEMNVSTLELGDSALYLCASSLGWTSDLYEQYFGPGTRLTVT.